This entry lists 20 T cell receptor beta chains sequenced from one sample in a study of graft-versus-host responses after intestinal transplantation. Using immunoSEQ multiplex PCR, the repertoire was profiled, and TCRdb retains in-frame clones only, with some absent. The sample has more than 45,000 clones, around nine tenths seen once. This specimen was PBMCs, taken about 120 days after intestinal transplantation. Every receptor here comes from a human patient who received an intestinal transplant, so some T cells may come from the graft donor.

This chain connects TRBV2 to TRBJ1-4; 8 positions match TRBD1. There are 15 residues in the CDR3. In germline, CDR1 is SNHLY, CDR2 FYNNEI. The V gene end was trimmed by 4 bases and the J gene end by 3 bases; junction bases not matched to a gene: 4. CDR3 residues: CASSGGQVSNEKLFF. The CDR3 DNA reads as TGTGCCAGCAGTGGGGGACAGGTTTCTAATGAAAAACTGTTTTTT.

For the CDR3, the DNA is TGTGCCAGCAGCGTAGCAGGGGGCCTGACTGAAGCTTTCTTT. It yields the protein CASSVAGGLTEAFF. The rearrangement joins TRBV9 to TRBJ1-1; 8 positions agree with TRBD1. Germline V gives CDR1 SGDLS, CDR2 YYNGEE. This CDR3 is built from 14 residues. V was pared by 0 bases and J by 5 bases, with 3 bases of the junction left unmatched.

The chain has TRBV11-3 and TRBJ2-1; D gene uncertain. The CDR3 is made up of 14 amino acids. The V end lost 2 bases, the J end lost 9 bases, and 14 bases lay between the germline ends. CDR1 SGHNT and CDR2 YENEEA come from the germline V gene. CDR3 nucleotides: TGTGCCAGCAGCTTAAGGGCTGGGGAACTTGAGCAGTTCTTC. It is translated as CASSLRAGELEQFF.

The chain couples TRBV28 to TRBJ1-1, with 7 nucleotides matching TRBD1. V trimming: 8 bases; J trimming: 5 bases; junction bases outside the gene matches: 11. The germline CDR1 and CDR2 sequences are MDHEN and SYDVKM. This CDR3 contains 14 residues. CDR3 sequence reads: CASFYSQGGTEAFF. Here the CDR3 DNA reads TGTGCCAGCTTTTATTCGCAGGGGGGGACTGAAGCTTTCTTT.

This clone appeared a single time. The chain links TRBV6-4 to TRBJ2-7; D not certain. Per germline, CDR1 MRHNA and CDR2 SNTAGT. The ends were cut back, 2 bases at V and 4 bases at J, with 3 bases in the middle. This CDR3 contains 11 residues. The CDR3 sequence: CASSDRYEQYF. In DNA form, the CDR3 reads TGTGCCAGCAGTGACCGTTACGAGCAGTACTTC.

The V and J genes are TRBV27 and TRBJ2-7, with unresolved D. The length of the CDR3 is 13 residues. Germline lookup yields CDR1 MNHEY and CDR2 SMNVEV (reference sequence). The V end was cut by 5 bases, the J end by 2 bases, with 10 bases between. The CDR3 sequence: CASSLTVTYEQYF. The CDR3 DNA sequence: TGTGCCAGCAGTCTGACTGTCACCTACGAGCAGTACTTC.

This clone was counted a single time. The CDR3 bases are TGTGCCATCAGACCTAGCGGGAGGAGGGGGAGGCCAGATACGCAGTATTTT. The encoded protein is CAIRPSGRRGRPDTQYF. V gene TRBV10-3 combines with J gene TRBJ2-3, with 11 bases aligning to TRBD2. The CDR3 has 17 amino acids. Looked up from germline, CDR1 is ENHRY and CDR2 is SYGVKD. Unmatched junction bases numbered 12, after V lost 6 bases and J lost 4 bases.

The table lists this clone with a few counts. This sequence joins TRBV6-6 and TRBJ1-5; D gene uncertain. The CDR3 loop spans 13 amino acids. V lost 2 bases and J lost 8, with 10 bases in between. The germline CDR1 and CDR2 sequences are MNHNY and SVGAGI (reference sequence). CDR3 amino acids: CASSYTGREPQHF. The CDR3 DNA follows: TGTGCCAGCAGTTACACGGGGAGGGAGCCCCAGCATTTT.

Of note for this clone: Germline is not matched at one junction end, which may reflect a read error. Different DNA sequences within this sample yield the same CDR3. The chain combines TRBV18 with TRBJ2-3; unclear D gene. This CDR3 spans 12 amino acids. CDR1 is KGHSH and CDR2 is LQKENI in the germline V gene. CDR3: CASSSFSDTQYF. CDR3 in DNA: TGTGCCAGCTCTTCTTTCTCAGACACGCAGTATTTT.

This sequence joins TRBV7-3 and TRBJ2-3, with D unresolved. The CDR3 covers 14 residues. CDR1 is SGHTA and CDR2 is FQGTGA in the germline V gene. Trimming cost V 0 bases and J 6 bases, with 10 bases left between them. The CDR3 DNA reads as TGTGCCAGCAGCTTAACGGCAAGTCCGGATACGCAGTATTTT. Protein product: CASSLTASPDTQYF.

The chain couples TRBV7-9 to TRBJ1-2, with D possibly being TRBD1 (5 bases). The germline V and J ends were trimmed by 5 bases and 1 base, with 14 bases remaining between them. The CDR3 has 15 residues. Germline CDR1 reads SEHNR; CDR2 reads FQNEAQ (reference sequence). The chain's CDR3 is CASSTDRQSNYGYTF. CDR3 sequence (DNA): TGTGCCAGCAGCACAGATCGACAGAGTAACTATGGCTACACCTTC.

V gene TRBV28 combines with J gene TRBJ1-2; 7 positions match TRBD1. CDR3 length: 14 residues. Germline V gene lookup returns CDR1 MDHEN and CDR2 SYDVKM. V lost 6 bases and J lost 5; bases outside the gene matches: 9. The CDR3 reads CASSETGQVYGYTF. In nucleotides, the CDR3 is TGTGCCAGCAGCGAAACTGGACAGGTTTATGGCTACACCTTC.

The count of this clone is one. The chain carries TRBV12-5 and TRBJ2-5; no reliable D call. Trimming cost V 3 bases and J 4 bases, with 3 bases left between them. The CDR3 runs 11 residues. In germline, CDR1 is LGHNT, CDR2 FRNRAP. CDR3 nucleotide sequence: TGTGCTAGTGGTTTTGGAGAGACCCAGTACTTC. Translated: CASGFGETQYF. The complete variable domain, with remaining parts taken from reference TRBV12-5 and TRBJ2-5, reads DARVTQTPRHKVTEMGQEVTMRCQPILGHNTVFWYRQTMMQGLELLAYFRNRAPLDDSGMPKDRFSAEMPDATLATLKIQPSEPRDSAVYFCASGFGETQYFGPGTRLLVL.

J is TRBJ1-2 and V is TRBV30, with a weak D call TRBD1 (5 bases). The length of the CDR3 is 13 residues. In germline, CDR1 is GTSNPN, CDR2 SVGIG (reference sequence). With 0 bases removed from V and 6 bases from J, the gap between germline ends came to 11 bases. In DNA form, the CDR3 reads TGTGCCTGGAGTGTATTTGAGGGGAATGGCTACACCTTC. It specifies CAWSVFEGNGYTF.

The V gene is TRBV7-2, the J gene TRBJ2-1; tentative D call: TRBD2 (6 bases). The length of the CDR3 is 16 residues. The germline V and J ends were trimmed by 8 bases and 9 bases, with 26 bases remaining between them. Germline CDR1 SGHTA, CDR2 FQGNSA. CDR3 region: CASLMEGLDRVGEQFF. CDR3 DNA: TGTGCCAGCCTTATGGAGGGCCTGGATCGTGTCGGTGAGCAGTTCTTC.

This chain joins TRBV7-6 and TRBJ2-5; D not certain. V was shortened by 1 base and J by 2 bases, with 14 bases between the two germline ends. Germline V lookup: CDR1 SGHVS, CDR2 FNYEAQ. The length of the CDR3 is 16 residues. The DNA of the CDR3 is TGTGCCAGCAGCTTAGGTCGGTACGGAAATCAAGAGACCCAGTACTTC. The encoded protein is CASSLGRYGNQETQYF. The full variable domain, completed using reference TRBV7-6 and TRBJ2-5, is GAGVSQSPRYKVTKRGQDVALRCDPISGHVSLYWYRQALGQGPEFLTYFNYEAQQDKSGLPNDRFSAERPEGSISTLTIQRTEQRDSAMYRCASSLGRYGNQETQYFGPGTRLLVL.

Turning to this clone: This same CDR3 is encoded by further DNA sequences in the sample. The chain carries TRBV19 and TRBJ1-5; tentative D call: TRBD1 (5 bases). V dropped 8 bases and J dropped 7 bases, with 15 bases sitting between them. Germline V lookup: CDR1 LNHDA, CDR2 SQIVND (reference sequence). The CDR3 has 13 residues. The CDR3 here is CASGPAGGQPQHF. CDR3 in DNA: TGTGCCAGTGGGCCGGCGGGGGGGCAGCCCCAGCATTTT.

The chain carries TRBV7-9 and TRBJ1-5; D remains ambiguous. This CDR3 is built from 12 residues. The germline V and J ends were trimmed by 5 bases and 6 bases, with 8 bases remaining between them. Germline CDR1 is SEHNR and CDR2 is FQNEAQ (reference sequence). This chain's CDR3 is CASSHGSQPQHF. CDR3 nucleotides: TGTGCCAGCAGCCACGGAAGTCAGCCCCAGCATTTT.

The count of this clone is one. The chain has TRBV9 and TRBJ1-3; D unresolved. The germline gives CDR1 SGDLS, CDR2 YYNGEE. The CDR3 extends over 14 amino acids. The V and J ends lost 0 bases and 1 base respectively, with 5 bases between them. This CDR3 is CASSVAGSGNTIYF. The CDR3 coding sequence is TGTGCCAGCAGCGTAGCGGGATCTGGAAACACCATATATTTT.

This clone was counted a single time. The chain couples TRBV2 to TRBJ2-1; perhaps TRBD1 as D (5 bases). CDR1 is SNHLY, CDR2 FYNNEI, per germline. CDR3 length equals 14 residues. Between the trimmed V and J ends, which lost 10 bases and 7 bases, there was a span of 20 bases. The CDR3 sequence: CANLGVGEWNEQFF. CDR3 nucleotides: TGTGCCAACCTAGGGGTAGGAGAATGGAATGAGCAGTTCTTC.